This entry lists 11 T cell receptor beta chains sequenced from one sample in a study of shared clonotypes between healthy human individuals. The data were produced by immunoSEQ multiplex PCR, yet TCRdb's version contains in-frame clones alone and is incomplete. The sample holds about 2.2 million clones, 80% to 95% seen once. Naive CD8 cells, CD45RO-negative and positively selected for CCR7, excluded terminally differentiated effector memory CD45RA+ cells. Sequenced material: naive CD8+ T cells from PBMCs. These TCRs come from a man younger than 30 in good health. Some clones in this sample may be carry-over from other donors' samples.

Of note for this clone: In the same sample, other DNA sequences code for this CDR3. CDR3 residues: CASSVVYNEQFF. In DNA, the CDR3 is TGTGCCAGCAGCGTCGTGTACAATGAGCAGTTCTTC. The chain is built from TRBV9 and TRBJ2-1, with unresolved D. V was cut by 2 bases and J by 4 bases, with 4 bases left in between. The CDR3 runs to 12 residues. The germline gives CDR1 SGDLS, CDR2 YYNGEE.

The J gene is TRBJ1-2, the V gene TRBV25-1; possibly TRBD1 for D (5 bases). Germline-derived CDR1 and CDR2 are MGHDK and SYGVNS. Trimming removed 8 bases from V and 3 bases from J, with 16 bases in between. CDR3 size: 14 residues. CDR3 protein: CASGHVIGDYGYTF. The CDR3 DNA reads as TGTGCCAGCGGACATGTTATTGGCGACTATGGCTACACCTTC.

CDR3 nucleotides: TGTGCCAGCAGCTTACGAGCGGGAGGTTATACGTACAATGAGCAGTTCTTC. Its protein product is CASSLRAGGYTYNEQFF. V usage is TRBV7-2 and J usage is TRBJ2-1; 9 bases agree with TRBD2. J was trimmed by 4 bases and V by 2 bases; bases with no gene match: 9. Germline CDR1 reads SGHTA; CDR2 reads FQGNSA. This CDR3 is 17 amino acids long.

This clone is a singleton in its sample. V gene TRBV10-3 combines with J gene TRBJ2-7, with 9 bases identical to TRBD1. The CDR3 is 15 amino acids. Germline V gene sequence: CDR1 ENHRY, CDR2 SYGVKD. V shed 3 bases, J shed 7 bases, and the junction held 10 bases outside the gene matches. DNA for the CDR3: TGTGCCATCAGTGAACCCCGGACAGGGGAAAATGAGCAGTACTTC. Translation gives CAISEPRTGENEQYF.

V usage is TRBV5-1 and J usage is TRBJ2-3; no clear D gene. Between the trimmed V and J ends, which lost 0 bases and 0 bases, there was a span of 8 bases. Germline CDR1 reads SGHRS; CDR2 reads YFSETQ. The CDR3 runs 15 residues. The CDR3 loop is CASSLGGISTDTQYF. CDR3 sequence (DNA): TGCGCCAGCAGCTTGGGCGGAATTAGCACAGATACGCAGTATTTT.

V is TRBV30 and J is TRBJ1-4, with D tentatively TRBD1 (5 bases). Germline CDR1 GTSNPN, CDR2 SVGIG (reference sequence). This CDR3 spans 14 amino acids. V was trimmed by 1 base and J by 8 bases, leaving 14 bases between them. CDR3 coding DNA: TGTGCCTGGAGTGGTCTCGGGGCTGAAGAAAAACTGTTTTTT. This codes for CAWSGLGAEEKLFF.

The rearrangement joins TRBV7-6 to TRBJ1-1; D gene unclear. Trimming took 6 bases from V and 3 from J, leaving 11 bases between them. Germline-derived CDR1 and CDR2 are SGHVS and FNYEAQ. The CDR3 is 13 residues long. The CDR3 nucleotides are TGTGCCAGCAGTCCTTTCAAGCACACTGAAGCTTTCTTT. Translation gives CASSPFKHTEAFF.

V and J are TRBV11-2 and TRBJ1-4, with 8 bases matching TRBD1. The ends lost 8 bases at V and 8 bases at J; junction bases unmatched: 7. The CDR3 spans 13 residues. Germline CDR1 is SGHAT and CDR2 is FQNNGV. The CDR3 DNA sequence: TGTGCCAGCCGCGACAGGGGCAAGGAAAAACTGTTTTTT. Translated: CASRDRGKEKLFF.

Turning to this clone: The same CDR3 also results from other DNA sequences found in this sample. The chain is built from TRBV27 and TRBJ2-7, with 11 bases matching TRBD1. The trim removed 6 bases at V and 4 bases at J, leaving 5 bases unmatched. CDR3 length equals 14 residues. CDR1 and CDR2 from the germline V gene are MNHEY and SMNVEV (reference sequence). Here the CDR3 reads CASSPGTGGYEQYF. Here the CDR3 DNA reads TGTGCCAGCAGCCCCGGGACAGGGGGGTACGAGCAGTACTTC.

This chain uses TRBV7-6 with TRBJ2-7; TRBD1 aligns across 10 bases. This CDR3 region has 17 residues. V trimming: 3 bases; J trimming: 2 bases; junction bases outside the gene matches: 10. The germline CDR1 and CDR2 sequences are SGHVS and FNYEAQ. CDR3 protein: CASSFDRGLTETYEQYF. CDR3 bases: TGTGCCAGCAGCTTCGACAGGGGGCTAACCGAAACCTACGAGCAGTACTTC.

This chain connects TRBV7-9 to TRBJ1-2, with TRBD1 as a possible D gene (5 bases). This CDR3 has 15 amino acids. Between the trimmed V and J ends, which lost 0 bases and 7 bases, there was a span of 15 bases. Per the germline V gene, CDR1 is SEHNR and CDR2 is FQNEAQ (reference sequence). The CDR3 nucleotides read TGTGCCAGCAGCTTAGCGTCACAGGACATGGGTGGCTACACCTTC. This sequence encodes CASSLASQDMGGYTF.